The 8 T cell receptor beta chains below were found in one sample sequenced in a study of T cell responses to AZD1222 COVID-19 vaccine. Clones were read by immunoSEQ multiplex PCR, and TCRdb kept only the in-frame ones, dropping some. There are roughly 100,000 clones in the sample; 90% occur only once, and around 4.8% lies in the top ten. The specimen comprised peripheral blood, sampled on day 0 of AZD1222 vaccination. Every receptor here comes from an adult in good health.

CDR3 nucleotides: TGTGCCAGCAGCCTCCGGGACAAATATCAGCCCCAGCATTTT. Encoded protein: CASSLRDKYQPQHF. The chain recombines TRBV6-6 with TRBJ1-5, with D possibly matching TRBD1 (6 bases). This CDR3 has 14 amino acids. Germline lookup yields CDR1 MNHNY and CDR2 SVGAGI (reference sequence). Trimming removed 6 bases from V and 5 bases from J, with 14 bases in between.

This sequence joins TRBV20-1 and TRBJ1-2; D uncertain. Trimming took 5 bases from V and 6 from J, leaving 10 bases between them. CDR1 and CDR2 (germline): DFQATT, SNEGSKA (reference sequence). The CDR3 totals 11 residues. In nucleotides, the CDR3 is TGCAGTGCTTTGACGGTGAATGGCTACACCTTC. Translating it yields CSALTVNGYTF.

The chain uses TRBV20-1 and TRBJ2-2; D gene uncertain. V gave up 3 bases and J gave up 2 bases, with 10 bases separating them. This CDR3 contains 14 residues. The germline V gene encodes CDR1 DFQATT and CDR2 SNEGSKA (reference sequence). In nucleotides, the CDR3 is TGCAGTGCTAGTTTTGACCCCAACACCGGGGAGCTGTTTTTT. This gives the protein CSASFDPNTGELFF.

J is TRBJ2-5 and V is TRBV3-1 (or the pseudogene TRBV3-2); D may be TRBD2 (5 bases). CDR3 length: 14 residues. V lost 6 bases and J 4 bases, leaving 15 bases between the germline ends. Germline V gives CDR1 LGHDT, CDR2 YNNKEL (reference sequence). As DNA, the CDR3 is TGTGCCAGCAGTTCACCGGGAATGAGAGAGACCCAGTACTTC. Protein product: CASSSPGMRETQYF.

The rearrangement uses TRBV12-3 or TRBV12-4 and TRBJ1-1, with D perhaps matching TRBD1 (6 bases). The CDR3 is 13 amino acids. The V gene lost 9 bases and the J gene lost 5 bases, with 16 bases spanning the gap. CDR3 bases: TGTGCCAGTAATCCGGGACAACTAACTGAAGCTTTCTTT. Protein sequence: CASNPGQLTEAFF.

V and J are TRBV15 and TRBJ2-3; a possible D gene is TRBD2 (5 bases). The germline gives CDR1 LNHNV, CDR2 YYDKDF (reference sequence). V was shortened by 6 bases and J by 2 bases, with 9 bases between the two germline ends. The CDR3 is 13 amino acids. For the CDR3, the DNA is TGTGCCACCAGGGCCGACTACACAGATACGCAGTATTTT. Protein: CATRADYTDTQYF.

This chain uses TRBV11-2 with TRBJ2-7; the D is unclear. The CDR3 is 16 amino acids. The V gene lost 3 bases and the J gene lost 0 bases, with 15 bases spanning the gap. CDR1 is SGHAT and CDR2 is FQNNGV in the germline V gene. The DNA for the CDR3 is TGTGCCAGCAGCTTTATCCGCCTTTCCAGCTCCTACGAGCAGTACTTC. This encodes CASSFIRLSSSYEQYF.

The CDR3 bases are TGTGCCACCTGGCTCAGTTCCATGAACACTGAAGCTTTCTTT. Translation: CATWLSSMNTEAFF. This chain links TRBV28 with TRBJ1-1, with D unresolved. V lost 10 bases to trimming and J lost 0 bases, with 15 bases between them. Looked up from germline, CDR1 is MDHEN and CDR2 is SYDVKM. The CDR3 contains 14 residues.